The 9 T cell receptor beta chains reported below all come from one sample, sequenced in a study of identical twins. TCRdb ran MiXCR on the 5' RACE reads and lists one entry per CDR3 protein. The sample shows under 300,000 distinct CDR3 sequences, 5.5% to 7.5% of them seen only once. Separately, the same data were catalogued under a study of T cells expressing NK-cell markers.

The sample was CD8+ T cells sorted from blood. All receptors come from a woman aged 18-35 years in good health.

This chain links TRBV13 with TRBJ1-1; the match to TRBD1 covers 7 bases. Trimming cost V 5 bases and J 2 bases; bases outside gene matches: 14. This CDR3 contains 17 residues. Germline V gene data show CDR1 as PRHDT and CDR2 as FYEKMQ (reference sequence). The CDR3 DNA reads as TGTGCCAGCAGCGGCAGGGGGTTCGGGGACTTTAACACTGAAGCTTTCTTT. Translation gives CASSGRGFGDFNTEAFF.

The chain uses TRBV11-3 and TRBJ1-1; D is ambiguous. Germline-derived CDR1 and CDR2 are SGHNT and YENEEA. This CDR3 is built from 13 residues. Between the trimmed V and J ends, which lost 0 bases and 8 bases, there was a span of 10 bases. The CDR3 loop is CASSLDLRNEAFF. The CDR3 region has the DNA TGTGCCAGCAGCTTAGATCTTCGGAACGAAGCTTTCTTT.

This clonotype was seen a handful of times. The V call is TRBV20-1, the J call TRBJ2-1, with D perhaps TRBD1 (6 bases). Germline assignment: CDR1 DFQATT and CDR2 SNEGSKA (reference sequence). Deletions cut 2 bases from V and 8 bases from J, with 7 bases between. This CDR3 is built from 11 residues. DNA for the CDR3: TGCAGTGCTAGACAGGGGTATGAGCAGTTCTTC. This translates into CSARQGYEQFF.

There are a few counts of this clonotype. As DNA, the CDR3 is TGTGCCAGCAGCCAAGATCGTAGGGCCGGCACTGAAGCTTTCTTT. Translated, it gives CASSQDRRAGTEAFF. The rearrangement joins TRBV3-1 to TRBJ1-1, with D unresolved. Germline loops: CDR1 LGHDT, CDR2 YNNKEL (reference sequence). The CDR3 has 15 residues. V was pared by 0 bases and J by 4 bases, with 12 bases between.

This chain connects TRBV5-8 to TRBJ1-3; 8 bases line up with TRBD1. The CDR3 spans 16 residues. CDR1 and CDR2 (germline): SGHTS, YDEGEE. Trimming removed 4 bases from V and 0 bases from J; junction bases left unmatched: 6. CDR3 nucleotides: TGTGCCAGCAGCCTTAGGACAGGGCTCTCTGGAAACACCATATATTTT. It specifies CASSLRTGLSGNTIYF. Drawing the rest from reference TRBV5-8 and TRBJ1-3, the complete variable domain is EAGVTQSPTHLIKTRGQQATLRCSPISGHTSVYWYQQALGLGLQFLLWYDEGEERNRGNFPPRFSGRQFPNYSSELNVNALELEDSALYLCASSLRTGLSGNTIYFGEGSWLTVV.

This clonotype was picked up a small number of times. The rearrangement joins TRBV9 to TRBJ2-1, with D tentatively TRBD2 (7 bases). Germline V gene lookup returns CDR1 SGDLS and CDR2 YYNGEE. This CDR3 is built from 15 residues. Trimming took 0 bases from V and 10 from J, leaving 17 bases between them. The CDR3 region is CASSVGVRGAGEQFF. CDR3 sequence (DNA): TGTGCCAGCAGCGTAGGAGTCCGGGGGGCGGGAGAGCAGTTCTTC.

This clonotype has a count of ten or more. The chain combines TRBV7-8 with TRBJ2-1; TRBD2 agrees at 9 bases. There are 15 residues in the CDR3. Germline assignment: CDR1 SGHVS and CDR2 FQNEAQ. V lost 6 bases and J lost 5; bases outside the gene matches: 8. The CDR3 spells CASSWSGRKNNEQFF. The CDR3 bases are TGTGCCAGCAGTTGGAGCGGGAGGAAGAACAATGAGCAGTTCTTC.

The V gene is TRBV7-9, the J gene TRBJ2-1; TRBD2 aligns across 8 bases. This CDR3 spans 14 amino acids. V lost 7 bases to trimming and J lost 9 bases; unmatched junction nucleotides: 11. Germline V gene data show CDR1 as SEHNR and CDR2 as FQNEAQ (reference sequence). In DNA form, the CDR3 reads TGTGCCAGCAACTTCGGGGGGGCGAGGGGTGAGCAGTTCTTC. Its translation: CASNFGGARGEQFF. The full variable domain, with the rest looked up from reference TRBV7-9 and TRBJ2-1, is DTGVSQNPRHKITKRGQNVTFRCDPISEHNRLYWYRQTLGQGPEFLTYFQNEAQLEKSRLLSDRFSAERPKGSFSTLEIQRTEQGDSAMYLCASNFGGARGEQFFGPGTRLTVL.

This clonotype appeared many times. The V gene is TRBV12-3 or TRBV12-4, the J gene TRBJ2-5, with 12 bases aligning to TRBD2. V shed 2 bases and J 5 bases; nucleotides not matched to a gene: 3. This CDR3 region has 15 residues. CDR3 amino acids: CASSLLAGGPETQYF. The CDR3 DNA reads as TGTGCCAGCAGTTTACTAGCGGGGGGGCCGGAGACCCAGTACTTC.